The rows below give T cell receptor beta chains drawn from one sample of a study of blood T cells in healthy people across ages. TCRdb used MiXCR to reprocess the 5' RACE reads, holding one entry per CDR3 protein. The table records about 640,000 distinct CDR3 sequences, 40% to 50% of them present only once. Sequencing was carried out using blood. The receptors shown here come from a man aged 80 or over in good health. Each CDR3 is given with its conserved first and last residue. The D gene is left open where the match is weak. Where a row states a size, it is once, few, many or the class of an expanded clone; other rows omit it.

v_gene	d_gene	j_gene	abundance	CDR3aa	CDR3nt
TRBV29-1	TRBD2	TRBJ2-5	.	CSVDRLLAGGNEQYF	TGCAGCGTTGACCGCTTATTGGCGGGAGGCAATGAGCAGTACTTC
TRBV20-1	TRBD2	TRBJ2-3	few	CSASAAGGSDTQYF	TGCAGTGCTAGTGCCGCGGGGGGTTCAGATACGCAGTATTTT
TRBV20-1	.	TRBJ1-1	.	CSARDEQKASTEAFF	TGCAGTGCTAGAGATGAACAGAAGGCCAGCACTGAAGCTTTCTTT
TRBV6-2/TRBV6-3	TRBD2	TRBJ2-1	few	CASTSGTIYNEQFF	TGTGCCAGCACGAGCGGGACTATATACAATGAGCAGTTCTTC
TRBV11-2	.	TRBJ2-5	.	CASSRPGPKIQETQYF	TGTGCCAGCAGCCGCCCGGGACCAAAGATTCAAGAGACCCAGTACTTC
TRBV20-1	TRBD1	TRBJ1-2	.	CSAIRDRGTSVYGYTF	TGCAGTGCTATCCGGGACAGGGGAACTTCGGTCTATGGCTACACCTTC
TRBV18	.	TRBJ2-5	.	CASSQKWTEYQETQYF	TGTGCCAGCTCACAAAAATGGACGGAGTACCAAGAGACCCAGTACTTC
TRBV5-1	TRBD1	TRBJ2-1	few	CASSSGTGRGNEQFF	TGCGCCAGCAGCTCCGGGACAGGGAGAGGCAATGAGCAGTTCTTC
TRBV20-1	TRBD1	TRBJ1-6	.	CSARDWGTDYNSPLHF	TGCAGTGCTAGAGATTGGGGGACAGACTATAATTCACCCCTCCACTTT
TRBV20-1	TRBD1	TRBJ1-2	few	CSARGGDRGAYGYTF	TGCAGTGCTAGAGGCGGCGACAGGGGGGCCTATGGCTACACCTTC
TRBV7-2	.	TRBJ2-5	.	CASSQVSGGTQETQYF	TGTGCCAGCAGCCAAGTTTCCGGCGGTACCCAAGAGACCCAGTACTTC
TRBV10-3	TRBD1	TRBJ2-7	few	CAIQRDRDEQYF	TGTGCCATCCAAAGGGACAGGGACGAGCAGTACTTC
TRBV20-1	TRBD2	TRBJ2-3	.	CSARVELAGLTDTQYF	TGCAGTGCTAGAGTCGAGCTAGCGGGACTCACAGATACGCAGTATTTT
TRBV6-2/TRBV6-3	TRBD1	TRBJ2-3	.	CASSPLPGQGRGRTDTQYF	TGTGCCAGCAGTCCCCTTCCTGGACAGGGGCGGGGGCGCACAGATACGCAGTATTTT
TRBV6-2/TRBV6-3	TRBD2	TRBJ2-1	once	CASTLAGESYNEQFF	TGTGCCAGCACCCTAGCGGGGGAGTCCTACAATGAGCAGTTCTTC
TRBV7-2	.	TRBJ2-1	.	CASSLDLGYRGYNEQFF	TGTGCCAGCAGCTTAGATCTTGGATACCGGGGCTACAATGAGCAGTTCTTC
TRBV12-3/TRBV12-4	TRBD1	TRBJ2-6	many	CASSHNQPGQGILGRNVLTF	TGTGCCAGCAGTCACAACCAACCGGGACAGGGTATTTTAGGGCGAAACGTCCTGACTTTC
TRBV18	.	TRBJ2-3	.	CASSPGGNSAADTQYF	TGTGCCAGCTCACCGGGGGGTAATAGCGCGGCGGATACGCAGTATTTT
TRBV7-9	.	TRBJ2-3	.	CASSWDPPRPGTQYF	TGTGCCAGCAGCTGGGACCCACCCCGCCCAGGTACGCAGTATTTT
TRBV7-8	TRBD2	TRBJ2-1	.	CASSFGGAHNEQFF	TGTGCCAGCAGCTTCGGGGGGGCCCACAATGAGCAGTTCTTC
TRBV20-1	TRBD1	TRBJ1-6	.	CSASRTGDNSPLHF	TGCAGTGCTAGCCGGACAGGGGATAATTCACCCCTCCACTTT
TRBV6-2/TRBV6-3	TRBD1	TRBJ2-5	few	CASSTGGATQYF	TGTGCCAGCAGTACAGGGGGCGCGACCCAGTACTTC
TRBV7-2	TRBD2	TRBJ2-2	many	CASSQTSGRAMNGELFF	TGTGCCAGCAGCCAGACTAGCGGGAGGGCCATGAACGGGGAGCTGTTTTTT
TRBV3-1	.	TRBJ2-1	.	CASSQAVGGLDEQFF	TGTGCCAGCAGCCAAGCTGTGGGGGGATTGGATGAGCAGTTCTTC